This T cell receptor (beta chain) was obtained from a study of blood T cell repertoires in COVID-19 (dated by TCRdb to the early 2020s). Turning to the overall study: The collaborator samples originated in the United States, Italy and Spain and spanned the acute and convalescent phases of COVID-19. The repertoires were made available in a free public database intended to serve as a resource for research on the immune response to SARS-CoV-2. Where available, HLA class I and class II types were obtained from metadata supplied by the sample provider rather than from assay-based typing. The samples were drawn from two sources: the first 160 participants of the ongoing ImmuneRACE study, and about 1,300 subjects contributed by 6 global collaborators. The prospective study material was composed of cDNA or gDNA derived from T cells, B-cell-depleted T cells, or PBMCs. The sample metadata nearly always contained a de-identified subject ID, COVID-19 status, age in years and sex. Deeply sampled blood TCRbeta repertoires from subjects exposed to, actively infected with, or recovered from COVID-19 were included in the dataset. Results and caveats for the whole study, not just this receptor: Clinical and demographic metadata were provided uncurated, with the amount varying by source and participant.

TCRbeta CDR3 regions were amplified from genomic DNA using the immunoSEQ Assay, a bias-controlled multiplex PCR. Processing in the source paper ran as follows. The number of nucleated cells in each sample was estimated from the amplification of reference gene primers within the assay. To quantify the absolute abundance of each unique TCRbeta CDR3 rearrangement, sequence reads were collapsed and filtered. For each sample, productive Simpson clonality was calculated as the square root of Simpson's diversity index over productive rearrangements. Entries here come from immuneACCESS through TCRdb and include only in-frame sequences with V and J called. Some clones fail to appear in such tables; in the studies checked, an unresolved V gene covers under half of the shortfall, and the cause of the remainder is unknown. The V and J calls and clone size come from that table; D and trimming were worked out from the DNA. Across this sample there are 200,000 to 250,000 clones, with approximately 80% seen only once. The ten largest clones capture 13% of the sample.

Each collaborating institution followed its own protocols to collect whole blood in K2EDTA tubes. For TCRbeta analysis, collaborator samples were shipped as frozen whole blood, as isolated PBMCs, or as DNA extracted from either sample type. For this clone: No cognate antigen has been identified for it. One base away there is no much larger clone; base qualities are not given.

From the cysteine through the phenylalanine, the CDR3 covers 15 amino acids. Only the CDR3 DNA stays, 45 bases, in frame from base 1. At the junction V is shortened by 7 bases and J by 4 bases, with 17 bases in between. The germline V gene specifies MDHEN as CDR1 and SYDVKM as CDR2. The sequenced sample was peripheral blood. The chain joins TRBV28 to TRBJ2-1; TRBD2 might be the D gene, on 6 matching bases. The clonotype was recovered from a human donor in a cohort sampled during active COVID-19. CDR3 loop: CASTAQPSVYNEQFF. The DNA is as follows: TGTGCCAGCACCGCCCAGCCTAGCGTATACAATGAGCAGTTCTTC.